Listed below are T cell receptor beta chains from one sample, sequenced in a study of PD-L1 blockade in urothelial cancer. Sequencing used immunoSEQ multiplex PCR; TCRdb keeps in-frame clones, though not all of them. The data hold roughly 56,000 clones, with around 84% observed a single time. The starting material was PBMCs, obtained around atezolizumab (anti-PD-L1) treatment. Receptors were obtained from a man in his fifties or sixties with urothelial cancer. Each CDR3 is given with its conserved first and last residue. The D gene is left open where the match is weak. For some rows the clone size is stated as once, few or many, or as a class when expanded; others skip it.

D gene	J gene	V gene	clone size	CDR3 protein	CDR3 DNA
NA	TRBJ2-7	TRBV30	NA	CAWSPRLEAVEQYF	TGTGCCTGGAGTCCAAGACTAGAGGCGGTCGAGCAGTACTTC
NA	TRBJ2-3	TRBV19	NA	CASSMGAIEGTDTQYF	TGTGCCAGTAGTATGGGGGCCATCGAGGGCACAGATACGCAGTATTTT
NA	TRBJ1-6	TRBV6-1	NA	CASSEQGSYNSPLHF	TGTGCCAGCAGTGAACAGGGCTCCTATAATTCACCCCTCCACTTT
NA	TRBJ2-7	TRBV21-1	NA	CASYRGHYEQYF	TGTGCCAGTTACAGGGGCCACTACGAGCAGTACTTC
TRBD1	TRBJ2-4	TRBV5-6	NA	CASSYRDRGGKNIQYF	TGTGCCAGCAGCTACCGGGACAGGGGTGGCAAAAACATTCAGTACTTC
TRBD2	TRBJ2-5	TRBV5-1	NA	CASSFSGSVGETQYF	TGCGCCAGCAGCTTTAGCGGGAGTGTGGGTGAGACCCAGTACTTC
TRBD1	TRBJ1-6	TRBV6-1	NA	CASSEVAGGYSPLHF	TGTGCCAGCAGTGAAGTGGCAGGGGGCTATTCACCCCTCCACTTT
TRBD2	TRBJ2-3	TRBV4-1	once	CASSQGSGVSGRIGTDTQYF	TGCGCCAGCAGCCAGGGCTCAGGGGTTAGCGGGAGAATAGGGACAGATACGCAGTATTTT
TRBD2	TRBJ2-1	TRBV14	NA	CASSRRNWTSGGPIYNEQFF	TGTGCCAGCAGCCGCCGCAACTGGACTAGCGGGGGGCCAATCTACAATGAGCAGTTCTTC
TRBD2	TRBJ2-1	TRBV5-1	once	CASSLFGGTNEQFF	TGCGCCAGCAGCTTGTTCGGGGGGACCAATGAGCAGTTCTTC
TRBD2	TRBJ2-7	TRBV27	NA	CASASGLAGPLGTYEQYF	TGTGCCAGCGCTTCAGGACTAGCGGGACCATTAGGGACCTACGAGCAGTACTTC
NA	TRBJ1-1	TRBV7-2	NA	CASSLSGGFVEAFF	TGTGCCAGCAGCTTATCGGGGGGGTTCGTTGAAGCTTTCTTT
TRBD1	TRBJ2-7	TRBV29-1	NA	CSVRTGGKHEQYF	TGCAGCGTTCGGACAGGGGGTAAACACGAGCAGTACTTC
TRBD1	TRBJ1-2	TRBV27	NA	CASSSTGAPGGYTF	TGTGCCAGCAGTTCAACAGGGGCGCCGGGGGGCTACACCTTC